These 26 T cell receptor beta chains originate from one sample sequenced in a study of T cell repertoires in cytomegalovirus infection. TCRdb re-called the reads with MiXCR, one entry per CDR3 protein. The sample shows about 920,000 distinct CDR3 sequences, roughly a third of them seen only once. These receptors have no known antigen. The material sequenced was cultured CD8+ T cells from PBMCs, taken from culture after CMV antigen stimulation. The origin of the receptors is a human donor in good health (CMV status not recorded). Some clones in this sample may be carry-over from other donors' samples.

This chain uses TRBV7-9 with TRBJ1-2; D not certain. Trimming left V 0 bases short and J 3 bases short, with 8 bases between. The CDR3 length is 14 residues. CDR1 SEHNR and CDR2 FQNEAQ come from the germline V gene (reference sequence). The DNA of the CDR3 is TGTGCCAGCAGCTTAGCAATCGGGTACTATGGCTACACCTTC. Amino acid sequence: CASSLAIGYYGYTF.

This clonotype was detected only a few times. The rearrangement uses TRBV7-8 and TRBJ2-3, with 8 bases aligning to TRBD2. CDR3 length: 17 residues. V gave up 6 bases and J gave up 5 bases; unmatched junction bases: 16. The germline V gene has CDR1 SGHVS and CDR2 FQNEAQ. This CDR3 is CASSRRGRGAAGDTQYF. CDR3 nucleotide sequence: TGTGCCAGCAGTCGGCGGGGGCGGGGGGCTGCGGGAGATACGCAGTATTTT.

This rearrangement joins TRBV12-3 or TRBV12-4 to TRBJ2-1; TRBD2 matches at 9 bases. With V trimmed by 6 bases and J by 6 bases, 6 bases remained unmatched. This CDR3 spans 14 amino acids. The CDR3 sequence is CASSRGGAVNEQFF. CDR3 bases: TGTGCCAGCAGCCGCGGGGGGGCTGTCAATGAGCAGTTCTTC.

Comment on this clonotype: The junction does not match germline at one end; this may be a read error. The chain uses TRBV27 and TRBJ1-2; tentative D call: TRBD1 (6 bases). Per germline, CDR1 MNHEY and CDR2 SMNVEV (reference sequence). The CDR3 contains 16 residues. The CDR3 bases are TGTGCCAGAAGTTTAGGCCCAGGGGATTCGGTATACGGCTACACCTTC. Translated, it gives CARSLGPGDSVYGYTF.

This chain uses TRBV12-3 or TRBV12-4 with TRBJ2-3; 8 bases are a match to TRBD2. The CDR3 runs 15 residues. V shed 3 bases and J 5 bases; nucleotides not matched to a gene: 7. The CDR3 coding sequence is TGTGCCAGCAGTTTTTACGGGGGGGCTCAAGATACGCAGTATTTT. It encodes CASSFYGGAQDTQYF.

V and J are TRBV7-9 and TRBJ1-3; TRBD1 is a possible D gene (6 bases). This CDR3 is built from 17 residues. The V end lost 2 bases, the J end lost 1 base, and 15 bases lay between the germline ends. Germline assignment: CDR1 SEHNR and CDR2 FQNEAQ (reference sequence). The CDR3 coding sequence is TGTGCCAGCAGCTTACCCCAGGGGCAGGATTCTGGAAACACCATATATTTT. Translation gives CASSLPQGQDSGNTIYF.

The chain links TRBV19 to TRBJ2-2; D uncertain. The CDR3 loop spans 12 amino acids. V was clipped by 7 bases and J by 3 bases, with 6 bases between them. Germline CDR1 LNHDA, CDR2 SQIVND (reference sequence). The chain's CDR3 is CASNLDTGELFF. The CDR3 DNA reads TGTGCCAGTAACCTTGACACCGGGGAGCTGTTTTTT.

In regard to this clonotype: A read error is possible here, since a much larger clone lies one base away. The V and J genes are TRBV7-2 and TRBJ2-7; the D is unclear. Per the germline V gene, CDR1 is SGHTA and CDR2 is FQGNSA. The CDR3 sequence is 13 residues long. As DNA, the CDR3 is TGTGTCAGCAGCTTAGAAGTTTTCTTGGAGCAGTACTTC. Translation: CVSSLEVFLEQYF.

The rearrangement links TRBV13 to TRBJ2-1; D gene uncertain. The V gene's germline CDR1 is PRHDT and CDR2 FYEKMQ (reference sequence). The CDR3 has 15 amino acids. The V gene lost 3 bases and the J gene lost 6 bases, with 15 bases spanning the gap. In DNA form, the CDR3 reads TGTGCCAGCAGCTTTTTAGGATCTCGCAGCAATGAGCAGTTCTTC. Translated: CASSFLGSRSNEQFF.

The chain couples TRBV27 to TRBJ2-6; no clear D gene. Germline loops: CDR1 MNHEY, CDR2 SMNVEV (reference sequence). CDR3 size: 14 residues. Trimming removed 3 bases at V and 3 bases at J, with 6 bases between. CDR3 amino acids: CASSFGYGANVLTF. CDR3 nucleotides: TGTGCCAGCAGTTTTGGTTATGGGGCCAACGTCCTGACTTTC.

The table lists this clonotype with many counts. This chain connects TRBV4-1 to TRBJ2-1; D possibly corresponds to TRBD2 (6 bases). In germline, CDR1 is MGHRA, CDR2 YSYEKL. Trimming stripped 0 bases from V and 7 bases from J, with 7 bases between. The CDR3 is made up of 13 amino acids. The CDR3 here is CASSQDGGNEQFF. The DNA for the CDR3 is TGCGCCAGCAGCCAAGATGGGGGGAATGAGCAGTTCTTC.

The chain is built from TRBV20-1 and TRBJ2-2; the D call may be TRBD1 or TRBD2 (5 bases each). The V gene lost 7 bases and the J gene lost 0 bases, with 12 bases spanning the gap. This CDR3 is 14 amino acids long. Germline V CDR1 and CDR2: DFQATT, SNEGSKA (reference sequence). The CDR3, as DNA: TGCAGTGTACCCGAGGGGCCGAACACCGGGGAGCTGTTTTTT. Protein product: CSVPEGPNTGELFF.

This clonotype turned up a few times. This sequence joins TRBV12-3 or TRBV12-4 and TRBJ1-2; the match to TRBD1 covers 9 bases. This CDR3 comprises 15 residues. Losses at the gene ends were 5 bases for V and 2 bases for J; bases not matched to a gene: 6. CDR3 bases: TGTGCCAGCAGTCCCTACAGGGGGCTCAACTATGGCTACACCTTC. Translated, it gives CASSPYRGLNYGYTF.

This clonotype has more than one count but fewer than ten. The rearrangement joins TRBV18 to TRBJ2-5; D is unresolved. Per the germline V gene, CDR1 is KGHSH and CDR2 is LQKENI. V lost 1 base and J 0 bases, leaving 6 bases between the germline ends. This CDR3 contains 14 residues. The CDR3 nucleotides are TGTGCCAGCTCACCACTCGGCAACCAAGAGACCCAGTACTTC. Translated: CASSPLGNQETQYF.

The rearrangement uses TRBV7-9 and TRBJ2-3, with 9 bases lining up with TRBD2. V lost 7 bases to trimming and J lost 4 bases; unmatched junction nucleotides: 9. Germline CDR1 is SEHNR and CDR2 is FQNEAQ (reference sequence). The CDR3 runs to 15 residues. The CDR3 coding sequence is TGTGCCAGCACCCCTTCAGCGGGGGGCGCAGATACGCAGTATTTT. It codes for CASTPSAGGADTQYF.

This clonotype was counted many times. V gene TRBV7-8 combines with J gene TRBJ1-5; D ambiguous. V lost 1 base to trimming and J lost 0 bases, with 7 bases between them. Germline CDR1 is SGHVS and CDR2 is FQNEAQ. The CDR3 has 15 residues. The CDR3 nucleotides read TGTGCCAGCAGCTTAGGGCTGAATAGCAATCAGCCCCAGCATTTT. It is translated as CASSLGLNSNQPQHF.

The chain recombines TRBV25-1 with TRBJ2-5; D perhaps matches TRBD2 (7 bases). There are 15 residues in the CDR3. CDR1 and CDR2 (germline): MGHDK, SYGVNS. V was shortened by 0 bases and J by 5 bases, with 13 bases between the two germline ends. The CDR3 sequence: CASSEYSGGAETQYF. DNA of the CDR3: TGTGCCAGCAGTGAATATAGTGGGGGGGCTGAGACCCAGTACTTC.

The chain carries TRBV19 and TRBJ2-1, with 10 bases fitting TRBD2. Germline CDR1 is LNHDA and CDR2 is SQIVND (reference sequence). V was clipped by 6 bases and J by 5 bases; unmatched bases: 1. The CDR3 extends over 13 amino acids. The CDR3 here is CASRLAGNNEQFF. CDR3 DNA: TGTGCCAGTAGACTAGCGGGGAACAATGAGCAGTTCTTC.

The chain is built from TRBV4-1 and TRBJ2-5; D call uncertain. The V end lost 0 bases, the J end lost 5 bases, and 10 bases lay between the germline ends. CDR1 is MGHRA, CDR2 YSYEKL, per germline. The CDR3 is made up of 14 amino acids. CDR3 in amino acids: CASSQEMDSETQYF. The CDR3 region has the DNA TGCGCCAGCAGCCAAGAAATGGATTCGGAGACCCAGTACTTC.

This chain uses TRBV28 with TRBJ2-7, with 10 nucleotides matching TRBD2. Germline CDR1 reads MDHEN; CDR2 reads SYDVKM. V lost 4 bases to trimming and J lost 0 bases; unmatched junction nucleotides: 3. CDR3 length: 15 residues. The CDR3 loop reads CASSSQRGGSYEQYV. The CDR3 DNA is TGTGCCAGCAGTTCTCAGCGGGGGGGCTCCTACGAGCAGTACGTC.

The V call is TRBV18, the J call TRBJ2-7, with 8 bases that match TRBD2. The CDR3 is made up of 13 amino acids. Germline CDR1 reads KGHSH; CDR2 reads LQKENI. The V gene end was trimmed by 6 bases and the J gene end by 2 bases; junction bases not matched to a gene: 3. The CDR3 loop reads CASSGGAAYEQYV. In DNA, the CDR3 is TGTGCCAGCTCCGGGGGGGCGGCCTACGAGCAGTACGTC.

The V call is TRBV4-1, the J call TRBJ1-5; TRBD1 agrees at 12 bases. The CDR3 is 16 amino acids. The trim removed 0 bases at V and 6 bases at J, leaving 3 bases unmatched. Germline values: CDR1 MGHRA, CDR2 YSYEKL. The CDR3 loop is CASSQDGTGGTQPQHF. CDR3 in DNA: TGCGCCAGCAGCCAAGATGGGACAGGGGGCACTCAGCCCCAGCATTTT.

V and J are TRBV27 and TRBJ1-2; the match to TRBD1 covers 9 bases. The CDR3 has 14 amino acids. The J segment lost 7 bases and the V segment lost 5 bases, leaving 8 bases of the junction unmatched. The germline V gene encodes CDR1 MNHEY and CDR2 SMNVEV (reference sequence). CDR3 bases: TGTGCCAGCAGTCCACAGGGGGCGTTCGCTGGCTACACCTTC. Residues: CASSPQGAFAGYTF.

This chain joins TRBV12-3 or TRBV12-4 and TRBJ2-1; D gene ambiguous. V was shortened by 8 bases and J by 7 bases, with 9 bases between the two germline ends. This CDR3 region has 11 residues. Written as DNA, the CDR3 is TGTGCCAGCGGCAGGCCGAATGAGCAGTTCTTC. It encodes CASGRPNEQFF.

This clonotype came up many times. The rearrangement joins TRBV7-2 to TRBJ2-7; maybe TRBD2 (6 bases). Germline-derived CDR1 and CDR2 are SGHTA and FQGNSA. This CDR3 is 14 amino acids long. V was pared by 3 bases and J by 2 bases, with 11 bases between. The CDR3 DNA sequence: TGTGCCAGCAGCTTCATAGCGGATCCCTACGAGCAGTACTTC. It specifies CASSFIADPYEQYF.

The J gene is TRBJ1-6, the V gene TRBV19; unclear D gene. This CDR3 has 12 residues. Between the trimmed V and J ends, which lost 6 bases and 14 bases, there was a span of 14 bases. From germline, CDR1 is LNHDA and CDR2 SQIVND (reference sequence). For the CDR3, the DNA is TGTGCCAGTAGCACCATGGGCATAGCCCTCCACTTT. Translated: CASSTMGIALHF.